Shown below are 22 T cell receptor beta chains from a single sample sequenced in a study. TCRdb re-derived calls from the 5' RACE reads in MiXCR, one entry per CDR3 protein. Of about 8,900 distinct CDR3 sequences listed, about a quarter are singletons. Material for sequencing was naive CD4+ T cells sorted from a lymph node. Stated subset: naive CD4+ T cells, CD4+CD45RA+CD25-. All receptors come from a female donor with breast cancer.

In regard to this clonotype: Given a much more abundant clone one base away, this may be a read error. The chain carries TRBV6-5 and TRBJ2-7; 9 bases align to TRBD2. Per the germline V gene, CDR1 is MNHEY and CDR2 is SVGAGI. The CDR3 consists of 15 residues. The CDR3 here is CACSKERGEVYEQYF. The CDR3 DNA sequence: TGTGCCTGCAGTAAAGAGCGGGGGGAAGTCTACGAGCAGTACTTC.

This clonotype is labeled medium-sized. This chain uses TRBV20-1 with TRBJ2-1; tentative D call: TRBD2 (5 bases). V was clipped by 3 bases and J by 6 bases, with 12 bases between them. The germline V gene has CDR1 DFQATT and CDR2 SNEGSKA (reference sequence). This CDR3 comprises 13 residues. The CDR3 is CSAREAPPNEQFF. The DNA for the CDR3 is TGCAGTGCTAGGGAGGCTCCTCCCAATGAGCAGTTCTTC.

Within the sample, this clonotype is medium-sized. This chain links TRBV20-1 with TRBJ1-1; D not certain. Per germline, CDR1 DFQATT and CDR2 SNEGSKA (reference sequence). V lost 3 bases and J lost 0, with 8 bases in between. The CDR3 extends over 13 amino acids. The CDR3 DNA reads as TGCAGTGCTAGTGCAGACTTGAACACTGAAGCTTTCTTT. It codes for CSASADLNTEAFF.

In its sample, this clonotype ranks as medium-sized (0.01 to 0.1%). V gene TRBV19 combines with J gene TRBJ1-1; 7 bases are shared with TRBD1. The germline gives CDR1 LNHDA, CDR2 SQIVND (reference sequence). Germline trimming cut 7 bases from V and 0 bases from J; bases unmatched to any gene: 11. CDR3 length: 16 residues. The CDR3 loop reads CASTRGAGLMNTEAFF. In DNA, the CDR3 is TGTGCCAGTACCAGGGGGGCAGGGCTCATGAACACTGAAGCTTTCTTT.

A remark on this clonotype: Given a much more abundant clone one base away, this may be a read error. The chain joins TRBV7-2 to TRBJ2-1; D is possibly TRBD1 or TRBD2 (7 bases each). CDR3 length: 14 residues. The germline V gene has CDR1 SGHTA and CDR2 FQGNSA. The CDR3 bases are TGTGCCGGCAGCCAGGGGGGGGGGATCCCTGAGCAGTTCTTC. It codes for CAGSQGGGIPEQFF.

This clonotype was detected many times. V is TRBV6-5 and J is TRBJ2-5, with TRBD2 matching 13 bases. CDR1 and CDR2 from the germline V gene are MNHEY and SVGAGI. The CDR3 has 16 amino acids. V shed 5 bases and J 1 base; nucleotides not matched to a gene: 4. This CDR3 is CASSTSGRAGQETQYF. The CDR3, as DNA: TGTGCCAGCAGTACTAGCGGGAGGGCCGGCCAAGAGACCCAGTACTTC.

In DNA form, the CDR3 reads TGTGCCAGCAGCGCAGGGGGTAGTTTCTACGAGCAGTACTTC. Its translation is CASSAGGSFYEQYF. The chain employs TRBV5-6 and TRBJ2-7; TRBD1 agrees at 7 bases. There are 14 residues in the CDR3. The V gene's germline CDR1 is SGHDT and CDR2 YYEEEE. The trim removed 4 bases at V and 3 bases at J, leaving 7 bases unmatched.

As DNA, the CDR3 is TGCGCCAGCAGCCCTGAACGGGGAAGCGAGACCCAGTACTTC. It codes for CASSPERGSETQYF. The rearrangement joins TRBV5-1 to TRBJ2-5; D possibly corresponds to TRBD2 (5 bases). Germline CDR1 is SGHRS and CDR2 is YFSETQ. The CDR3 consists of 14 residues. Trimming took off 4 bases at V and 5 bases at J, with 15 bases between the two ends. Full variable domain (rest looked up from reference TRBV5-1 and TRBJ2-5): KAGVTQTPRYLIKTRGQQVTLSCSPISGHRSVSWYQQTPGQGLQFLFEYFSETQRNKGNFPGRFSGRQFSNSRSEMNVSTLELGDSALYLCASSPERGSETQYFGPGTRLLVL.

This clonotype was observed a few times. A much larger clone differs by one base, so this may be a read error. The V call is TRBV6-5, the J call TRBJ1-6; D not resolved. V lost 8 bases to trimming and J lost 4 bases, with 9 bases between them. Germline loops: CDR1 MNHEY, CDR2 SVGAGI. The CDR3 runs to 13 residues. CDR3 DNA: TGTGCCAGCCGAGGTTGGTATAATTCACCCCTCCACTTT. This encodes CASRGWYNSPLHF.

The CDR3 reads CASSDRGPETQYF. The DNA for the CDR3 is TGCGCCAGCAGCGACAGGGGGCCAGAGACCCAGTACTTC. V and J are TRBV5-1 and TRBJ2-5; TRBD1 matches 10 bases. CDR3 length: 13 residues. CDR1 is SGHRS, CDR2 YFSETQ, per germline. V was clipped by 4 bases and J by 4 bases; unmatched bases: 1.

The chain uses TRBV19 and TRBJ1-1; 9 positions agree with TRBD1. This CDR3 is 17 amino acids long. Germline V gene lookup returns CDR1 LNHDA and CDR2 SQIVND (reference sequence). V lost 7 bases to trimming and J lost 0 bases; unmatched junction nucleotides: 12. CDR3 protein: CASNSGTGLSMNTEAFF. The CDR3 DNA reads as TGTGCCAGTAATTCCGGGACAGGGCTAAGTATGAACACTGAAGCTTTCTTT.

V gene TRBV6-6 combines with J gene TRBJ2-7, with D perhaps matching TRBD2 (5 bases). From germline, CDR1 is MNHNY and CDR2 SVGAGI (reference sequence). V lost 6 bases, J lost 5 bases, and 17 bases lay in between. There are 14 residues in the CDR3. CDR3 in amino acids: CASSHGGVYDEQYF. Here the CDR3 DNA reads TGTGCCAGCAGCCACGGAGGCGTGTACGACGAGCAGTACTTC.

A word on this clonotype: A read error may be the cause here, since a much bigger clone is one base away. The chain links TRBV4-1 to TRBJ1-5; D remains unclear. The CDR3 runs 13 residues. Germline values: CDR1 MGHRA, CDR2 YSYEKL. This CDR3 reads CASSQWEDQPQQF. DNA for the CDR3: TGCGCCAGCAGCCAATGGGAGGATCAGCCCCAGCAGTTT.

Details on this clonotype: The CDR3 ends on some other residue instead of the conserved phenylalanine or tryptophan, so this is likely a read error. The chain couples TRBV10-3 to TRBJ2-7; possible D gene TRBD2, 6 bases. The CDR3 runs 14 residues. V lost 3 bases and J lost 0, with 9 bases in between. CDR1 and CDR2 from the germline V gene are ENHRY and SYGVKD. The CDR3, as DNA: TGTGCCATCAGTGATAGCGGAGTCTCCTACGAGCAGTACCTC. It yields the protein CAISDSGVSYEQYL.

This clonotype was counted a few times. The chain recombines TRBV25-1 with TRBJ1-4; no firm D call. Trimming cost V 1 base and J 7 bases, with 25 bases left between them. The CDR3 consists of 19 residues. The germline CDR1 and CDR2 sequences are MGHDK and SYGVNS. The CDR3 reads CASSESSPGFRSAGEKLFF. The CDR3 DNA sequence: TGTGCCAGCAGTGAATCGAGCCCCGGTTTTCGAAGCGCTGGTGAAAAACTGTTTTTT.

The chain carries TRBV12-3 or TRBV12-4 and TRBJ2-1; TRBD2 aligns across 8 bases. With 3 bases clipped from V and 8 bases from J, the junction kept 6 bases outside the gene matches. The CDR3 spans 14 residues. The CDR3 DNA reads as TGTGCCAGCAGTTTTGGCGGGAGGTCGGATGAGCAGTTCTTC. Encoded protein: CASSFGGRSDEQFF.

In this sample, this clonotype turned up many times. A read error may be the cause here, since a much bigger clone is one base away. In nucleotides, the CDR3 is TGTGCCAACAGCTTAGGTCGCTTAGACGAGCAGTACTTC. This translates into CANSLGRLDEQYF. This chain uses TRBV7-3 with TRBJ2-7; D call uncertain. Per the germline V gene, CDR1 is SGHTA and CDR2 is FQGTGA. This CDR3 contains 13 residues.

V usage is TRBV6-5 and J usage is TRBJ1-1; 9 bases match TRBD1. Unmatched junction bases numbered 3, after V lost 6 bases and J lost 4 bases. Germline V gene lookup returns CDR1 MNHEY and CDR2 SVGAGI. CDR3 length: 13 amino acids. Here the CDR3 reads CASRQGAFTEAFF. For the CDR3, the DNA is TGTGCCAGCAGACAGGGGGCTTTCACTGAAGCTTTCTTT.

This clonotype ranks as medium-sized. J is TRBJ1-1 and V is TRBV7-3; possible D gene TRBD1, 6 bases. CDR1 and CDR2 from the germline V gene are SGHTA and FQGTGA. The CDR3 has 13 residues. V lost 5 bases, J lost 5 bases, and 12 bases lay in between. CDR3 sequence reads: CASSAYRDTEAFF. The DNA for the CDR3 is TGTGCCAGCAGCGCCTACAGGGATACTGAAGCTTTCTTT.

Remarks on this clonotype: With a much larger clone just one base away, this may be a read error. The V and J genes are TRBV5-1 and TRBJ2-7; D unclear. CDR1 and CDR2 from the germline V gene are SGHRS and YFSETQ. CDR3 size: 15 residues. Trimming stripped 0 bases from V and 2 bases from J, with 12 bases between. This CDR3 reads CASSLGQNPTYEQYF. DNA for the CDR3: TGCGCCAGCAGCTTGGGGCAAAACCCCACCTACGAGCAGTACTTC.

The sample holds a few counts of this clonotype. V and J are TRBV14 and TRBJ2-1, with D perhaps matching TRBD1 or TRBD2 (6 bases each). Germline V lookup: CDR1 SGHDN, CDR2 FVKESK. CDR3 length: 14 residues. V lost 1 base and J 9 bases, leaving 13 bases between the germline ends. CDR3 residues: CASSQARGGGEQFF. The CDR3 DNA follows: TGTGCCAGCAGCCAAGCCCGAGGGGGAGGTGAGCAGTTCTTC. The full variable domain, with the rest looked up from reference TRBV14 and TRBJ2-1, is EAGVTQFPSHSVIEKGQTVTLRCDPISGHDNLYWYRRVMGKEIKFLLHFVKESKQDESGMPNNRFLAERTGGTYSTLKVQPAELEDSGVYFCASSQARGGGEQFFGPGTRLTVL.

This clonotype is medium-sized within its sample. J is TRBJ1-2 and V is TRBV12-3 or TRBV12-4; no firm D call. Trimming pared 5 bases from V and 1 base from J, leaving 14 bases between. The CDR3 sequence is 15 residues long. The CDR3 nucleotides are TGTGCCAGCAGTAAAGCGTCGATAAATAACTATGGCTACACCTTC. Its translation: CASSKASINNYGYTF.